The 10 T cell receptor beta chains below all came from one sample that was sequenced in a study of T cells after yellow fever vaccination. TCRdb used MiXCR to reprocess the 5' RACE reads, holding one entry per CDR3 protein. The sample has a few hundred thousand distinct CDR3 sequences, roughly 6.8% seen once. The material sequenced was PBMCs, taken about 41 days after the first yellow fever vaccination. The receptors here all came from a young man who received the YFV17D yellow fever vaccine.

The rearrangement joins TRBV2 to TRBJ2-2; 11 nucleotides align to TRBD2. V lost 4 bases and J lost 0; bases outside the gene matches: 4. Looked up from germline, CDR1 is SNHLY and CDR2 is FYNNEI. This CDR3 contains 17 residues. CDR3: CASSAGLAGPNTGELFF. The CDR3 bases are TGTGCCAGCAGTGCCGGACTAGCGGGCCCGAACACCGGGGAGCTGTTTTTT. Full variable domain (rest looked up from reference TRBV2 and TRBJ2-2): EPEVTQTPSHQVTQMGQEVILRCVPISNHLYFYWYRQILGQKVEFLVSFYNNEISEKSEIFDDQFSVERPDGSNFTLKIRSTKLEDSAMYFCASSAGLAGPNTGELFFGEGSRLTVL.

The rearrangement uses TRBV29-1 and TRBJ1-4; D may be TRBD1 (6 bases). Between the trimmed V and J ends, which lost 6 bases and 7 bases, there was a span of 9 bases. The CDR3 loop spans 11 amino acids. CDR1 and CDR2 from the germline V gene are SQVTM and ANQGSEA. The CDR3 loop is CSVGGGEKLFF. Here the CDR3 DNA reads TGCAGCGTGGGAGGGGGTGAAAAACTGTTTTTT.

This clonotype was seen ten or more times. The rearrangement uses TRBV7-9 and TRBJ2-2; D may be TRBD2 (5 bases). The germline V gene has CDR1 SEHNR and CDR2 FQNEAQ (reference sequence). The CDR3 loop spans 19 amino acids. Trimming left V 2 bases short and J 5 bases short, with 24 bases between. CDR3 region: CASSLSVRTRTLQTGELFF. The CDR3 nucleotides are TGTGCCAGCAGCTTATCGGTTCGGACTCGAACTCTTCAGACCGGGGAGCTGTTTTTT.

A few counts support this clonotype. The chain recombines TRBV30 with TRBJ2-7; D unclear. Germline CDR1 reads GTSNPN; CDR2 reads SVGIG (reference sequence). The V and J ends lost 7 bases and 1 base respectively, with 11 bases between them. This CDR3 is built from 12 residues. The CDR3 loop is CASERSSYEQYF. The CDR3 DNA sequence: TGTGCCTCCGAACGGTCATCCTACGAGCAGTACTTC.

This clonotype occurred a few times. V is TRBV11-2 and J is TRBJ2-7; no reliable D call. Germline lookup yields CDR1 SGHAT and CDR2 FQNNGV. CDR3 length: 11 amino acids. Trimming cost V 9 bases and J 0 bases, with 6 bases left between them. CDR3 sequence: CASGYSYEQYF. Here the CDR3 DNA reads TGTGCCAGTGGGTACTCCTACGAGCAGTACTTC.

This clonotype was seen repeatedly, ten times or more. This chain connects TRBV4-1 to TRBJ1-1; 12 bases agree with TRBD1. This CDR3 region has 15 residues. The germline V gene has CDR1 MGHRA and CDR2 YSYEKL. Trimming at V came to 1 base and at J to 9 bases, leaving 6 bases not matched to a gene. DNA for the CDR3: TGCGCCAGCAGCCAAGTCGGGACAGGGGGCGCAAAAGCTTTCTTT. Protein product: CASSQVGTGGAKAFF.

As DNA, the CDR3 is TGCAGCTACCGGGGCGGGGGCAATGAGCAGTTCTTC. It encodes CSYRGGGNEQFF. The rearrangement joins TRBV29-1 to TRBJ2-1; the match to TRBD2 covers 7 bases. This CDR3 region has 12 residues. The germline CDR1 and CDR2 sequences are SQVTM and ANQGSEA. J lost 6 bases, V lost 8 bases, and 7 bases had no gene match.

This clonotype came up a few times. The J gene is TRBJ2-5, the V gene TRBV20-1; either TRBD1 or TRBD2 may supply D (6 bases each). CDR3 length equals 14 residues. CDR1 DFQATT and CDR2 SNEGSKA come from the germline V gene (reference sequence). Trimming removed 4 bases from V and 5 bases from J, with 17 bases in between. The CDR3 is CSANFGGRYETQYF. The CDR3 DNA follows: TGCAGTGCTAACTTTGGGGGGCGCTACGAGACCCAGTACTTC.

This clonotype was observed a handful of times. The rearrangement uses TRBV27 and TRBJ2-1; the match to TRBD2 covers 7 bases. Germline V lookup: CDR1 MNHEY, CDR2 SMNVEV (reference sequence). The CDR3 loop spans 14 amino acids. Trimming cost V 7 bases and J 8 bases; bases outside gene matches: 11. CDR3 in DNA: TGTGCCAGCACAGCGGGGTTCGGGAGAGATGAGCAGTTCTTC. This sequence encodes CASTAGFGRDEQFF.

The chain uses TRBV28 and TRBJ2-7, with D perhaps matching TRBD1 (5 bases). The CDR3 runs to 14 residues. Germline CDR1 and CDR2: MDHEN and SYDVKM. Deletions cut 5 bases from V and 4 bases from J, with 15 bases between. CDR3 DNA: TGTGCCAGCAGTCCTCTCACGAAGGGGTACGAGCAGTACTTC. Translation: CASSPLTKGYEQYF.